These 21 T cell receptor beta chains originate from one sample sequenced in a study of T cells in Graves' hyperthyroidism and ophthalmopathy. Using RNA transcripts as the source, TCR beta CDR3 regions were amplified. A first-round RT-PCR of the TCR CDR3 used the HTBI primer set. In TCRdb, the multiplex PCR reads were re-called with MiXCR into one record per CDR3 protein. The sample gives a few hundred thousand distinct CDR3 sequences, roughly 15% of which show up once; under 25% is in the top ten. Sequenced input: blood. These receptors were taken from a woman aged 60-75 years with Graves' ophthalmopathy.

This clonotype came up once. The chain joins TRBV25-1 to TRBJ1-6; D unresolved. V lost 2 bases and J lost 7, with 12 bases in between. Germline CDR1 reads MGHDK; CDR2 reads SYGVNS. CDR3 length: 15 amino acids. The CDR3 DNA reads TGTGCCAGCAGTGAAGAGGGAGTCGGCAATTCACCCCTCCACTTT. Translating it yields CASSEEGVGNSPLHF.

This clonotype appeared many times. The chain links TRBV28 to TRBJ2-7; D not resolved. CDR1 is MDHEN, CDR2 SYDVKM, per germline. The CDR3 contains 12 residues. Trimming shortened V by 3 bases and J by 6 bases, and 9 bases separated the two germline ends. CDR3 sequence reads: CASSFGQTEQYF. CDR3 nucleotide sequence: TGTGCCAGCAGTTTCGGTCAAACCGAGCAGTACTTC.

Ten or more counts support this clonotype. The chain recombines TRBV28 with TRBJ2-7; weak D call: TRBD1 (6 bases). Germline V CDR1 and CDR2: MDHEN, SYDVKM. The CDR3 is 15 residues long. Trimming left V 2 bases short and J 3 bases short, with 14 bases between. The CDR3 sequence is CASSLRTARYYEQYF. The CDR3 coding sequence is TGTGCCAGCAGTTTAAGGACAGCCAGATACTACGAGCAGTACTTC. Full variable domain (outside the CDR3, taken from reference TRBV28 and TRBJ2-7): DVKVTQSSRYLVKRTGEKVFLECVQDMDHENMFWYRQDPGLGLRLIYFSYDVKMKEKGDIPEGYSVSREKKERFSLILESASTNQTSMYLCASSLRTARYYEQYFGPGTRLTVT.

This clonotype was counted at least ten times. The rearrangement uses TRBV20-1 and TRBJ2-7, with TRBD1 matching 7 bases. This CDR3 has 13 amino acids. J lost 5 bases, V lost 5 bases, and 9 bases had no gene match. The germline gives CDR1 DFQATT, CDR2 SNEGSKA (reference sequence). CDR3 DNA: TGCAGTGCTGGGGACAGTGGCTGGGACGAGCAGTACTTC. Translating gives CSAGDSGWDEQYF.

This clonotype was seen repeatedly, ten times or more. The CDR3 loop is CASRRDRWPSTDTQYF. The CDR3 DNA sequence: TGTGCCAGCCGCCGGGACAGGTGGCCCAGCACAGATACGCAGTATTTT. The rearrangement joins TRBV27 to TRBJ2-3; 8 bases fit TRBD1. The V gene's germline CDR1 is MNHEY and CDR2 SMNVEV (reference sequence). The CDR3 has 16 amino acids. The V and J ends lost 8 bases and 0 bases, in that order; junction bases with no gene match: 10.

V is TRBV12-3 or TRBV12-4 and J is TRBJ2-1; 7 bases are shared with TRBD2. Germline trimming cut 0 bases from V and 8 bases from J; bases unmatched to any gene: 4. This CDR3 has 14 residues. Written as DNA, the CDR3 is TGTGCCAGCAGTTTAGCTAGCGGGTCGTATGAGCAGTTCTTC. It is translated as CASSLASGSYEQFF.

There are many counts of this clonotype. The chain is built from TRBV5-1 and TRBJ2-1; 7 bases map to TRBD2. Unmatched junction bases numbered 9, after V lost 4 bases and J lost 2 bases. The V gene's germline CDR1 is SGHRS and CDR2 YFSETQ. The CDR3 length is 16 residues. CDR3 coding DNA: TGCGCCAGCAGCGTAACACTAGCGCTTACCTACAATGAGCAGTTCTTC. Its translation is CASSVTLALTYNEQFF.

This clonotype was counted many times. V is TRBV12-3 or TRBV12-4 and J is TRBJ1-5; D perhaps matches TRBD1 (6 bases). Trimming cost V 8 bases and J 2 bases, with 10 bases left between them. This CDR3 has 13 residues. In DNA form, the CDR3 reads TGTGCCAGCCGGGACACGGGCAATCAGCCCCAGCATTTT. Residues: CASRDTGNQPQHF.

The gene calls are TRBV20-1 and TRBJ2-2; the match to TRBD2 covers 9 bases. This CDR3 contains 16 residues. In germline, CDR1 is DFQATT, CDR2 SNEGSKA (reference sequence). V gave up 0 bases and J gave up 3 bases; unmatched junction bases: 5. The chain's CDR3 is CSARDGGRADTGELFF. CDR3 bases: TGCAGTGCTAGAGACGGCGGGAGGGCCGACACCGGGGAGCTGTTTTTT.

This clonotype was counted many times. V and J are TRBV20-1 and TRBJ2-1; D is perhaps TRBD1 or TRBD2 (5 bases each). Germline V lookup: CDR1 DFQATT, CDR2 SNEGSKA (reference sequence). The V end was cut by 8 bases, the J end by 0 bases, with 17 bases between. CDR3 length: 15 amino acids. This CDR3 reads CSPLNGASSYNEQFF. The CDR3, as DNA: TGCAGTCCTCTGAACGGGGCGAGCTCCTACAATGAGCAGTTCTTC.

The chain is built from TRBV27 and TRBJ2-3; D uncertain. The germline V and J ends were trimmed by 0 bases and 2 bases, with 15 bases remaining between them. Germline V gives CDR1 MNHEY, CDR2 SMNVEV (reference sequence). CDR3 size: 17 residues. The CDR3 DNA is TGTGCCAGCAGTTTATCCTATGGTGGCTCCCTCACAGATACGCAGTATTTT. Its protein product is CASSLSYGGSLTDTQYF.

The rearrangement uses TRBV5-1 and TRBJ2-6; D remains unclear. Germline lookup yields CDR1 SGHRS and CDR2 YFSETQ. V was trimmed by 0 bases and J by 4 bases, leaving 11 bases between them. CDR3 length: 16 amino acids. The CDR3: CASSLGPASGANVLTF. The CDR3 DNA is TGCGCCAGCAGCTTGGGGCCTGCTTCCGGGGCCAACGTCCTGACTTTC.

This clonotype was seen more than once but under ten times. The V gene is TRBV7-9, the J gene TRBJ1-6; D possibly corresponds to TRBD1 (5 bases). The CDR3 spans 14 residues. V lost 3 bases and J lost 7, with 10 bases in between. Per germline, CDR1 SEHNR and CDR2 FQNEAQ (reference sequence). CDR3 sequence: CASSLGTENSPLHF. CDR3 in DNA: TGTGCCAGCAGCTTGGGGACGGAAAATTCACCCCTCCACTTT. The variable domain in full, with the rest retrieved from reference TRBV7-9 and TRBJ1-6, is DTGVSQNPRHKITKRGQNVTFRCDPISEHNRLYWYRQTLGQGPEFLTYFQNEAQLEKSRLLSDRFSAERPKGSFSTLEIQRTEQGDSAMYLCASSLGTENSPLHFGNGTRLTVT.

The genes are TRBV18 and TRBJ2-2; D assignment may be TRBD1 or TRBD2 (5 bases each). Trimming removed 4 bases from V and 2 bases from J, with 14 bases in between. This CDR3 is 16 amino acids long. In germline, CDR1 is KGHSH, CDR2 LQKENI. For the CDR3, the DNA is TGTGCCAGCTCACTTCAGGGACCCCCAAACACCGGGGAGCTGTTTTTT. Protein: CASSLQGPPNTGELFF.

The chain couples TRBV7-9 to TRBJ1-1; the D is unclear. The CDR3 length is 13 residues. Germline V CDR1 and CDR2: SEHNR, FQNEAQ (reference sequence). V lost 5 bases and J 4 bases, leaving 11 bases between the germline ends. CDR3 nucleotide sequence: TGTGCCAGCAGCAGCAGCGCTCTCACTGAAGCTTTCTTT. Protein product: CASSSSALTEAFF.

This clonotype has at least ten counts. The V and J genes are TRBV6-1 and TRBJ2-5, with D tentatively TRBD1 or TRBD2 (5 bases each). Germline V gene data show CDR1 as MNHNS and CDR2 as SASEGT. V lost 9 bases and J lost 5, with 16 bases in between. This CDR3 contains 13 residues. The CDR3 is CASQRDPGETQYF. In DNA, the CDR3 is TGTGCCAGTCAAAGGGACCCCGGGGAGACCCAGTACTTC.

The chain couples TRBV19 to TRBJ2-5; no firm D call. V dropped 2 bases and J dropped 2 bases, with 6 bases sitting between them. Germline V CDR1 and CDR2: LNHDA, SQIVND (reference sequence). The CDR3 sequence is 13 residues long. CDR3 coding DNA: TGTGCCAGTAGTATACTGGGACAAGAGACCCAGTACTTC. Its protein product is CASSILGQETQYF.

The J gene is TRBJ2-3, the V gene TRBV19; 8 bases line up with TRBD2. The CDR3 is 15 residues long. In germline, CDR1 is LNHDA, CDR2 SQIVND (reference sequence). V shed 3 bases and J 2 bases; nucleotides not matched to a gene: 4. DNA for the CDR3: TGTGCCAGTAGTATGGTAGCGGGGACCACAGATACGCAGTATTTT. It specifies CASSMVAGTTDTQYF.

This clonotype was seen at least ten times. This chain's CDR3 is CASSLAGASGITEQYF. The DNA of the CDR3 is TGTGCCAGCAGCTTAGCAGGGGCTAGCGGCATCACAGAGCAGTACTTC. The chain is built from TRBV7-8 and TRBJ2-7, with TRBD2 identical over 7 bases. This CDR3 has 16 amino acids. V was clipped by 0 bases and J by 7 bases; unmatched bases: 12. Germline V gene data show CDR1 as SGHVS and CDR2 as FQNEAQ.

This chain uses TRBV5-1 with TRBJ2-5, with unresolved D. V was trimmed by 5 bases and J by 1 base, leaving 12 bases between them. The CDR3 totals 14 residues. Germline CDR1 reads SGHRS; CDR2 reads YFSETQ. CDR3 DNA sequence: TGCGCCAGCAGAAGAACACAGATCCAAGAGACCCAGTACTTC. It codes for CASRRTQIQETQYF.

The chain combines TRBV28 with TRBJ1-3; weak D call: TRBD1 (5 bases). With 10 bases removed from V and 3 bases from J, the gap between germline ends came to 16 bases. From germline, CDR1 is MDHEN and CDR2 SYDVKM. The CDR3 extends over 14 amino acids. The DNA of the CDR3 is TGTGCCACCACCATGAGGGGCGGTGGAAACACCATATATTTT. It specifies CATTMRGGGNTIYF.